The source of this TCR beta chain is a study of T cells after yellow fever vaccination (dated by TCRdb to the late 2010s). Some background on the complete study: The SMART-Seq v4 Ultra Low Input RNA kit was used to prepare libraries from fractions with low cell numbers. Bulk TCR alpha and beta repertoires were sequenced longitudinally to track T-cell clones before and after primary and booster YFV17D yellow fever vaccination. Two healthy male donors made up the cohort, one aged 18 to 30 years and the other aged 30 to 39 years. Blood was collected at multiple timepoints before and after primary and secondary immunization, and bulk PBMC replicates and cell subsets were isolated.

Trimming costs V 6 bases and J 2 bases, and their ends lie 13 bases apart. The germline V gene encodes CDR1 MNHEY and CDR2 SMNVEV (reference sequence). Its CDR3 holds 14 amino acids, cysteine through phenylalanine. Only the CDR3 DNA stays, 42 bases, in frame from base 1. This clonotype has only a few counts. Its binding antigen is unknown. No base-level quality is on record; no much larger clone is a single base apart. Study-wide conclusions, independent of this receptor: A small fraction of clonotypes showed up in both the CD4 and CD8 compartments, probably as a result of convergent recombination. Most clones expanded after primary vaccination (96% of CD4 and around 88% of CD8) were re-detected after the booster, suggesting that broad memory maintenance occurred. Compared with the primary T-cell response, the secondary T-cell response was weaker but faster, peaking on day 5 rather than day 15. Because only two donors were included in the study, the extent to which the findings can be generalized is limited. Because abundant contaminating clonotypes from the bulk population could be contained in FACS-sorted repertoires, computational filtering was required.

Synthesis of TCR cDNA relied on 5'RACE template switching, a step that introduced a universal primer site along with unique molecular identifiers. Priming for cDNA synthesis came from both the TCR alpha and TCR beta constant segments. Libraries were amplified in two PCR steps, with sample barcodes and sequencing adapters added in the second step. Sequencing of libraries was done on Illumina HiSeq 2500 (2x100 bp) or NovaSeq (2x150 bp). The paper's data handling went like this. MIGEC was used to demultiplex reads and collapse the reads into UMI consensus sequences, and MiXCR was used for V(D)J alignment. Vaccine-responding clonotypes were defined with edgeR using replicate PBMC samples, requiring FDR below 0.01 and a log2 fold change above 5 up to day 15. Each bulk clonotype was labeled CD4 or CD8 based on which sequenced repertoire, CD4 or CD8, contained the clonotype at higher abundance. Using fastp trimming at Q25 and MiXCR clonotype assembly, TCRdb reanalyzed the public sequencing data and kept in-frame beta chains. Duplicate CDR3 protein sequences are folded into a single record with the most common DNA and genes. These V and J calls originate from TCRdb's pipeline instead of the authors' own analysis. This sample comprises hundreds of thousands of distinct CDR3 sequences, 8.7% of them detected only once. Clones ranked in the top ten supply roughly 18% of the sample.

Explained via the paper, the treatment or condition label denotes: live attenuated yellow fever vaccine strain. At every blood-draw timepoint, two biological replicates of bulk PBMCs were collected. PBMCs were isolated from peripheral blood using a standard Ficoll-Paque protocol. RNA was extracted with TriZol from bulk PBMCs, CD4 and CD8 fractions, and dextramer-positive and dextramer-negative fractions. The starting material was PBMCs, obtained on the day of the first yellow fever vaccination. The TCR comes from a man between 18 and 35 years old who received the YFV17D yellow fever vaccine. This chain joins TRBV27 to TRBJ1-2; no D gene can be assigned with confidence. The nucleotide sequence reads TGTGCCAGCAGAGGTCCAGGACTGAACTATGGCTACACCTTC. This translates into CASRGPGLNYGYTF.